The 25 T cell receptor beta chains presented below share a single source sample, sequenced in a study of blood T cells in healthy people across ages. With a J-beta primer mix and a sample-barcoded 5' primer, a second PCR ran about 7 to 12 cycles. TCRdb independently ran MiXCR on the 5' RACE reads; one entry per CDR3 protein. The data show 850,000 to 1,000,000 distinct CDR3 sequences, with 40% to 60% seen just once and roughly 12% held by the top ten. Source material: blood. These receptors all come from a man aged 25-40 years in good health.

Only a few counts were recorded for this clonotype. The rearrangement uses TRBV12-3 or TRBV12-4 and TRBJ2-3, with 7 nucleotides matching TRBD2. The junction had 6 bases not matched to a gene; V was cut back by 3 bases and J by 6 bases. The CDR3 runs 14 residues. The CDR3 protein is CASSLGRDSDTQYF. The CDR3 DNA sequence: TGTGCCAGCAGTTTGGGGAGGGACTCGGATACGCAGTATTTT.

In DNA form, the CDR3 reads TGTGCCAGCAGTTATTCGGCTTCGGGGGCGAACACTGAAGCTTTCTTT. Translated: CASSYSASGANTEAFF. The chain links TRBV6-5 to TRBJ1-1, with TRBD1 as a possible D gene (6 bases). The CDR3 sequence is 16 residues long. Trimming stripped 3 bases from V and 1 base from J, with 15 bases between. Germline V lookup: CDR1 MNHEY, CDR2 SVGAGI.

The chain uses TRBV5-1 and TRBJ2-6; 8 bases are a match to TRBD2. CDR3 length equals 17 residues. V dropped 4 bases and J dropped 1; count of bases not matched to a gene: 7. Per germline, CDR1 SGHRS and CDR2 YFSETQ. The CDR3 spells CASSPSGGVSGANVLTF. The DNA of the CDR3 is TGCGCCAGCAGCCCCAGCGGGGGAGTATCTGGGGCCAACGTCCTGACTTTC.

Comments on this clonotype: This may stem from a read error, because a much larger clone lies one nucleotide away. The chain employs TRBV2 and TRBJ2-5, with D perhaps TRBD2 (6 bases). The germline V and J ends were trimmed by 1 base and 11 bases, with 23 bases remaining between them. The CDR3 extends over 16 amino acids. Germline V gives CDR1 SNHLY, CDR2 FYNNEI. The CDR3 DNA is TGTGCCAGCAGTGAAGGGCTAGCCAGCGCGGGGAATGAGCAGTACTTC. Translation: CASSEGLASAGNEQYF.

Only a few counts were recorded for this clonotype. The chain joins TRBV4-2 to TRBJ1-6; 10 bases agree with TRBD1. J gave up 3 bases and V 3 bases, and 8 bases lay outside the gene matches. The CDR3 covers 18 residues. The germline V gene has CDR1 LGHNA and CDR2 YNFKEQ. The CDR3 loop reads CASSQVGDRGYYNSPLHF. CDR3 nucleotides: TGTGCCAGCAGCCAGGTGGGGGACAGGGGATACTATAATTCACCCCTCCACTTT.

This clonotype was seen only a few times. The chain joins TRBV7-9 to TRBJ2-3, with D perhaps matching TRBD1 or TRBD2 (5 bases each). In germline, CDR1 is SEHNR, CDR2 FQNEAQ (reference sequence). The CDR3 is 14 residues long. Between the trimmed V and J ends, which lost 6 bases and 0 bases, there was a span of 10 bases. The DNA of the CDR3 is TGTGCCAGCAGTCCTAGGGACAGCACAGATACGCAGTATTTT. Its protein is CASSPRDSTDTQYF.

This clonotype was seen a handful of times. This rearrangement joins TRBV27 to TRBJ2-7; TRBD1 agrees at 8 bases. This CDR3 is built from 14 residues. Germline values: CDR1 MNHEY, CDR2 SMNVEV (reference sequence). Trimming took 5 bases from V and 6 from J; bases not matched to a gene: 9. CDR3 amino acids: CASSPGTGESEQYF. CDR3 sequence (DNA): TGTGCCAGCAGTCCTGGGACAGGTGAGAGCGAGCAGTACTTC.

The rearrangement joins TRBV7-2 to TRBJ1-1; D unclear. Germline V gene sequence: CDR1 SGHTA, CDR2 FQGNSA. CDR3 length: 14 residues. V lost 5 bases and J 4 bases, leaving 14 bases between the germline ends. CDR3 region: CASSRVSAGTEAFF. The DNA for the CDR3 is TGTGCCAGCAGCCGCGTGAGCGCGGGCACTGAAGCTTTCTTT.

This chain uses TRBV4-3 with TRBJ2-3; D unresolved. CDR1 LGHNA and CDR2 YSLEER come from the germline V gene. Trimming shortened V by 0 bases and J by 11 bases, and 18 bases separated the two germline ends. CDR3 size: 15 residues. CDR3 loop: CASSQDTAPTLRQYF. The CDR3 coding sequence is TGCGCCAGCAGCCAAGACACAGCCCCCACACTTAGGCAGTATTTT.

This clonotype showed up just a few times. The chain links TRBV4-1 to TRBJ2-1; weak D call: TRBD2 (6 bases). CDR1 MGHRA and CDR2 YSYEKL come from the germline V gene. V dropped 1 base and J dropped 13 bases, with 17 bases sitting between them. CDR3 size: 14 residues. DNA of the CDR3: TGCGCCAGCAGCCAAGCTGGGATGGCGGGGTATCAGTTCTTC. Its translation is CASSQAGMAGYQFF.

This chain uses TRBV13 with TRBJ1-5; TRBD1 agrees at 8 bases. CDR1 is PRHDT, CDR2 FYEKMQ, per germline (reference sequence). J was trimmed by 9 bases and V by 4 bases; bases with no gene match: 8. There are 14 residues in the CDR3. The CDR3 loop is CASSSGQGRGPQHF. The CDR3 region has the DNA TGTGCCAGCAGCTCCGGACAGGGCCGGGGGCCCCAGCATTTT.

The chain couples TRBV5-1 to TRBJ2-3; 15 positions agree with TRBD2. Germline V gene data show CDR1 as SGHRS and CDR2 as YFSETQ. V was pared by 0 bases and J by 8 bases, with 7 bases of the junction left unmatched. This CDR3 comprises 17 residues. CDR3 sequence (DNA): TGCGCCAGCAGCTTGGGGACTAGCGGGGGGGCCGTCGCTACGCAGTATTTT. It specifies CASSLGTSGGAVATQYF.

This clonotype was counted once. This sequence joins TRBV7-2 and TRBJ2-7, with 10 positions matching TRBD2. CDR3 length: 14 residues. V shed 6 bases and J 2 bases; nucleotides not matched to a gene: 4. In germline, CDR1 is SGHTA, CDR2 FQGNSA. The CDR3 reads CASRVSGGTYEQYF. The CDR3 bases are TGTGCCAGCAGGGTTAGCGGGGGGACCTACGAGCAGTACTTC.

This clonotype was recorded a few times. The chain has TRBV10-3 and TRBJ2-7; D remains unclear. Gene TRBJ2-5 matches the end of the DNA better, so the J call may be wrong. The V gene's germline CDR1 is ENHRY and CDR2 SYGVKD. The CDR3 consists of 12 residues. DNA for the CDR3: TGTGCCATCGGTCCCGTCATCGAGACCCAGTACTTC. Translating it yields CAIGPVIETQYF.

This sequence joins TRBV6-2 or TRBV6-3 and TRBJ2-5; possible D gene TRBD1, 6 bases. The germline V and J ends were trimmed by 5 bases and 11 bases, with 12 bases remaining between them. The CDR3 is 11 amino acids. Per germline, CDR1 MNHEY and CDR2 SVGEGT. The CDR3 loop reads CASSTGLEQYF. DNA of the CDR3: TGTGCCAGCAGTACAGGGTTGGAGCAGTACTTC.

The chain is built from TRBV5-1 and TRBJ2-1; D remains unclear. The CDR3 loop spans 13 amino acids. Trimming took off 1 base at V and 4 bases at J, with 6 bases between the two ends. Germline V CDR1 and CDR2: SGHRS, YFSETQ. The CDR3 DNA reads as TGCGCCAGCAGCTTGTACGGATACAATGAGCAGTTCTTC. Protein product: CASSLYGYNEQFF.

This chain connects TRBV20-1 to TRBJ1-1; D uncertain. Per germline, CDR1 DFQATT and CDR2 SNEGSKA (reference sequence). The CDR3 consists of 15 residues. V was pared by 0 bases and J by 0 bases, with 11 bases between. The CDR3: CSARDAYSVNTEAFF. CDR3 nucleotide sequence: TGCAGTGCTAGAGATGCGTACAGCGTGAACACTGAAGCTTTCTTT.

This clonotype was seen a few times. This chain links TRBV30 with TRBJ1-1, with a weak D call TRBD1 (5 bases). Germline CDR1 and CDR2: GTSNPN and SVGIG (reference sequence). Trimming cost V 3 bases and J 4 bases, with 12 bases left between them. The CDR3 contains 13 residues. CDR3 in amino acids: CAWRGLGGTEAFF. CDR3 coding DNA: TGTGCCTGGAGGGGCCTCGGGGGCACTGAAGCTTTCTTT.

In nucleotides, the CDR3 is TGTGCCAGCAGAAGGACGAGCAACTATGGCTACACCTTC. This sequence encodes CASRRTSNYGYTF. The V gene is TRBV12-3 or TRBV12-4, the J gene TRBJ1-2, with D unclear. This CDR3 is built from 13 residues. The ends were cut back, 6 bases at V and 2 bases at J, with 10 bases in the middle.

A few counts support this clonotype. J is TRBJ1-1 and V is TRBV5-5; the D gene is possibly TRBD1 (5 bases). V dropped 5 bases and J dropped 0 bases, with 17 bases sitting between them. Germline V gives CDR1 SGHKS, CDR2 YYEKEE (reference sequence). The CDR3 length is 16 residues. The CDR3 region has the DNA TGTGCCAGCAGTACAGGAATTTTAATTTTGAACACTGAAGCTTTCTTT. Residues: CASSTGILILNTEAFF.

Only a few counts were recorded for this clonotype. This sequence joins TRBV20-1 and TRBJ2-7, with D unresolved. This CDR3 comprises 16 residues. In germline, CDR1 is DFQATT, CDR2 SNEGSKA (reference sequence). The V and J ends lost 3 bases and 1 base respectively, with 19 bases between them. CDR3 in amino acids: CSARVGNSRASYEQYF. The CDR3 coding sequence is TGCAGTGCTAGGGTTGGGAACAGCCGAGCTTCCTACGAGCAGTACTTC.

The chain recombines TRBV28 with TRBJ2-1; a possible D gene is TRBD2 (5 bases). The CDR3 consists of 15 residues. The germline V gene encodes CDR1 MDHEN and CDR2 SYDVKM. V lost 4 bases, J lost 6 bases, and 16 bases lay in between. DNA for the CDR3: TGTGCCAGCAGTTCTCGGGAAGCGGCGAGCAATGAGCAGTTCTTC. It is translated as CASSSREAASNEQFF.

The sample holds many counts of this clonotype. The chain links TRBV3-1 to TRBJ2-3; D gene uncertain. Germline CDR1 reads LGHDT; CDR2 reads YNNKEL (reference sequence). This CDR3 has 11 residues. Deletions cut 5 bases from V and 4 bases from J, with 4 bases between. For the CDR3, the DNA is TGTGCCAGCAGCTCATCAGATACGCAGTATTTT. It translates to CASSSSDTQYF.

This clonotype was picked up a small number of times. The chain is built from TRBV6-5 and TRBJ1-1; D is undetermined. Germline assignment: CDR1 MNHEY and CDR2 SVGAGI. The V gene lost 4 bases and the J gene lost 3 bases, with 9 bases spanning the gap. The CDR3 has 13 amino acids. In DNA form, the CDR3 reads TGTGCCAGCAGTTTCACAATGGACACTGAAGCTTTCTTT. Translation gives CASSFTMDTEAFF.

This clonotype was found once. The chain couples TRBV11-2 to TRBJ1-2; D remains unclear. Germline V gene sequence: CDR1 SGHAT, CDR2 FQNNGV. The CDR3 loop spans 15 amino acids. Trimming cost V 5 bases and J 8 bases, with 21 bases left between them. CDR3 region: CASSDPGIYQKGYTF. The CDR3 DNA follows: TGTGCCAGCAGCGATCCTGGGATCTACCAGAAAGGCTACACCTTC.